This TCR beta chain was sequenced for a study of T-cell memory formation after mild COVID-19. Study context: Clustering of TCRs was largely donor specific. Notes on the study in general: The study detected some responding clones in pre-infection memory, suggesting cross-reactive memory joined.

In its sample, this clonotype was seen a few times. The antigen remains unidentified. In germline, CDR1 is WSHSY, CDR2 SAAADI. The CDR3 sequence is 11 residues long. Trimming cost V 7 bases and J 5 bases, with 8 bases left between them. TCRdb re-called the 5' RACE reads through MiXCR, storing one row per CDR3 protein. The data hold about 240,000 distinct CDR3 sequences, with approximately 10% observed a single time. This chain joins TRBV10-2 and TRBJ2-5; maybe TRBD1 (6 bases). The sample taken for sequencing was PBMCs or a T cell subset sorted from them (not recorded which). The TCR was taken from a man younger than 35 who had mild COVID-19 (a few samples of this study predate the infection). Cell type and time point are not known. CDR3 bases: TGCGCCAGCATCCAGGGGGAGACCCAGTACTTC. As protein: CASIQGETQYF.